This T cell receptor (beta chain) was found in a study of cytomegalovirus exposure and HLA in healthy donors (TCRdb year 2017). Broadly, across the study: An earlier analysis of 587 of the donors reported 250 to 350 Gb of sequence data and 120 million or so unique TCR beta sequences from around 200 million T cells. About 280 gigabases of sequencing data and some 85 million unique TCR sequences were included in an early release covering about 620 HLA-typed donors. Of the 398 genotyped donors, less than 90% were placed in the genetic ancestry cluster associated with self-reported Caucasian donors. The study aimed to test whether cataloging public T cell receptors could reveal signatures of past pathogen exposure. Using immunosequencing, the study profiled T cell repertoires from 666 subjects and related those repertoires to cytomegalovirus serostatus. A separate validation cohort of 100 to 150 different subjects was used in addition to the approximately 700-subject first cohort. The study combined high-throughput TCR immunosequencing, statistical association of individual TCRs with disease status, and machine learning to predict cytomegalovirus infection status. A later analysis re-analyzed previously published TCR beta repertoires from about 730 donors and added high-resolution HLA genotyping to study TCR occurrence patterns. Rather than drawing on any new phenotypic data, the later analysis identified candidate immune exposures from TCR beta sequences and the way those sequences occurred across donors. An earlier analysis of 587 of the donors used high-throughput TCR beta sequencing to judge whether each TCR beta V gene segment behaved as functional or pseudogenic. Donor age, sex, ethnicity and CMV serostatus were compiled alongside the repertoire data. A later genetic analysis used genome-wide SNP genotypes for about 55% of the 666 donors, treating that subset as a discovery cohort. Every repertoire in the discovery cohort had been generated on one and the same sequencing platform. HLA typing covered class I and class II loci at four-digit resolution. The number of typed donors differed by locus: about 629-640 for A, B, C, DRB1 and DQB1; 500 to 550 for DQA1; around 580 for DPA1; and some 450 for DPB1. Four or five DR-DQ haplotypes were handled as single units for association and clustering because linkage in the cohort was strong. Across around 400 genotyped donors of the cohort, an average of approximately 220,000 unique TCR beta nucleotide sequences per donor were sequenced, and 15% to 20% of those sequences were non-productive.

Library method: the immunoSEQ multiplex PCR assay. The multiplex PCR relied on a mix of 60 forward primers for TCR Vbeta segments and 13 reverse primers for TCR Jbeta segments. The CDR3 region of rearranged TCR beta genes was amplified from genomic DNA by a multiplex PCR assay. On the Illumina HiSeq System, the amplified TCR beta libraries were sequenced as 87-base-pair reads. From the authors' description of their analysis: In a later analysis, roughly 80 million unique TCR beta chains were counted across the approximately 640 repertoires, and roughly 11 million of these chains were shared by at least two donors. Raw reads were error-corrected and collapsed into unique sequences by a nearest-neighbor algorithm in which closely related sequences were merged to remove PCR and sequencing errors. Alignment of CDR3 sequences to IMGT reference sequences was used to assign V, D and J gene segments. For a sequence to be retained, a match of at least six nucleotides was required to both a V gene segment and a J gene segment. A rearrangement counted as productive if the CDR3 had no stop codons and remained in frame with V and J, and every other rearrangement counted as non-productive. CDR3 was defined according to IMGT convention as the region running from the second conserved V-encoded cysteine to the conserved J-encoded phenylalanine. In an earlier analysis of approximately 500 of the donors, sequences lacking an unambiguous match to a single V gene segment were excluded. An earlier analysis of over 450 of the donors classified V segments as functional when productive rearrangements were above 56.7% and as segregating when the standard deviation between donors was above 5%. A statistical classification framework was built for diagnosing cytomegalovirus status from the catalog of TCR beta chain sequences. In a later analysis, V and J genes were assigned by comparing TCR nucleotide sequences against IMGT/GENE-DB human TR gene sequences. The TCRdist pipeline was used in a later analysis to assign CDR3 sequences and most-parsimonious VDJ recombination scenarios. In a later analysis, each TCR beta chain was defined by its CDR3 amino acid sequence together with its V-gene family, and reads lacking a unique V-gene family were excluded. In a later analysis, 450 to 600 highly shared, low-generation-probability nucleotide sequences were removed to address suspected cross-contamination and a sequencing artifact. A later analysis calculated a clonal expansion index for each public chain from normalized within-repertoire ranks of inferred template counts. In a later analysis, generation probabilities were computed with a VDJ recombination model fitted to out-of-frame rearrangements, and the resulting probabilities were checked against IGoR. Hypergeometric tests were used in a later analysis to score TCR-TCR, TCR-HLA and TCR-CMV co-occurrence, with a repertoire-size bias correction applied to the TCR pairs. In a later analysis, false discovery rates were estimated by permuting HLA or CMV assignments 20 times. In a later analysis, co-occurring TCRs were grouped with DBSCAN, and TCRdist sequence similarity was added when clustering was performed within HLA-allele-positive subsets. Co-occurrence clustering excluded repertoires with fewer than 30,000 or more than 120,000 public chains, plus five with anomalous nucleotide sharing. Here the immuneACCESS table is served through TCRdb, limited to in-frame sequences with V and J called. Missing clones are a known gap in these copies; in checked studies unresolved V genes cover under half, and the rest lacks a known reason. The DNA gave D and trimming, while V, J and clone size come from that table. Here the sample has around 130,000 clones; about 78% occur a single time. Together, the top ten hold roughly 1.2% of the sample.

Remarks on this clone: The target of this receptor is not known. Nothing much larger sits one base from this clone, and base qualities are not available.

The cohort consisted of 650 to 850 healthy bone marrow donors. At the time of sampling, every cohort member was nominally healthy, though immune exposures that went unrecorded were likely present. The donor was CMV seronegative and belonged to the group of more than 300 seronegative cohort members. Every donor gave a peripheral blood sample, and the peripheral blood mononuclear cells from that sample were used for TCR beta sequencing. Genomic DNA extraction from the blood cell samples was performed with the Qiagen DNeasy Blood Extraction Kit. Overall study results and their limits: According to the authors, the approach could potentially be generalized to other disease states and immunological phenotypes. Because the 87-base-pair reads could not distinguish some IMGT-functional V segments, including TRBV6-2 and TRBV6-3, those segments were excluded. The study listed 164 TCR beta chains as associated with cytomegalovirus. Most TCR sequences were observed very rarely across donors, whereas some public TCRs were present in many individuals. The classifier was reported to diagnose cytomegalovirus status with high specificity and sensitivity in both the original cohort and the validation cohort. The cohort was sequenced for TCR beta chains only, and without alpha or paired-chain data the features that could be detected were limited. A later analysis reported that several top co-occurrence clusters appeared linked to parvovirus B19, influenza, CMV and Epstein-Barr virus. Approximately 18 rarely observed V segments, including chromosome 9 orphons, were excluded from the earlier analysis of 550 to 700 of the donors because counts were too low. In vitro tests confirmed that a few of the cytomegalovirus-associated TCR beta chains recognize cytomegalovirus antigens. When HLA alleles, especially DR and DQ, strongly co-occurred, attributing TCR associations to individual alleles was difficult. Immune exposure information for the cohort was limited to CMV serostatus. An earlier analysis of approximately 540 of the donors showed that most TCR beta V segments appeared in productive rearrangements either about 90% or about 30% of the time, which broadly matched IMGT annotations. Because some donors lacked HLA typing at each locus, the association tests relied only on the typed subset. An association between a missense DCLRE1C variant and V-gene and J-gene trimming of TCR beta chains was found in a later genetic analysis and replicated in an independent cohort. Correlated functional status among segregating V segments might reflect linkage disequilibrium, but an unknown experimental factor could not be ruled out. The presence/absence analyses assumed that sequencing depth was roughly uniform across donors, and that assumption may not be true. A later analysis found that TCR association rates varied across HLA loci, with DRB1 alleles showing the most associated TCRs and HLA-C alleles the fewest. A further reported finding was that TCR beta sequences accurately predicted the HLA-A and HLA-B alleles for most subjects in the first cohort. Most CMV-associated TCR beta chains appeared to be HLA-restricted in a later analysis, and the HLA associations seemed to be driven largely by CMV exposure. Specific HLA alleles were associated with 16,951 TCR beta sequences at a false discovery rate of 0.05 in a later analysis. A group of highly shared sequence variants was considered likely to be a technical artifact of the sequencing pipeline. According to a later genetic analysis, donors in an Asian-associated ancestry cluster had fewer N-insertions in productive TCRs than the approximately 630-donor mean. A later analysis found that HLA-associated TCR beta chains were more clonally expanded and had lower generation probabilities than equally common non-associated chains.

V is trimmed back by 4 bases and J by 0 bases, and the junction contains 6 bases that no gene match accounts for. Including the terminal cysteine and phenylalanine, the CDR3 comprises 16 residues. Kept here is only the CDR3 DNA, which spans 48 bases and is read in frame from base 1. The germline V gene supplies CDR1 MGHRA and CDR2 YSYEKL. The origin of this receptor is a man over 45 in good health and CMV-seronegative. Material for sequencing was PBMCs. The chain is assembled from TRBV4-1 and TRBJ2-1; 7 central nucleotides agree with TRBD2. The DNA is TGCGCCAGCAGCCCCCCGGGCGGGAGCTCCTACAATGAGCAGTTCTTC. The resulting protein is CASSPPGGSSYNEQFF.